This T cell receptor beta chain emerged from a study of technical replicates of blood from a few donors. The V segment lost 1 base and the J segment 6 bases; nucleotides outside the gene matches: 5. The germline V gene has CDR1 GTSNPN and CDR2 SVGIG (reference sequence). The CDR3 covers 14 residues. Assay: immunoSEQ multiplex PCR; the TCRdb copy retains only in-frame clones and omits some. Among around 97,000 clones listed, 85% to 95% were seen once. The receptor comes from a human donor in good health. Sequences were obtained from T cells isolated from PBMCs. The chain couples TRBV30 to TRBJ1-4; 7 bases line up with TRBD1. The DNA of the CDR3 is TGTGCCTGGAGTGAAGGAAGGGGGCATGAAAAACTGTTTTTT. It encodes CAWSEGRGHEKLFF.